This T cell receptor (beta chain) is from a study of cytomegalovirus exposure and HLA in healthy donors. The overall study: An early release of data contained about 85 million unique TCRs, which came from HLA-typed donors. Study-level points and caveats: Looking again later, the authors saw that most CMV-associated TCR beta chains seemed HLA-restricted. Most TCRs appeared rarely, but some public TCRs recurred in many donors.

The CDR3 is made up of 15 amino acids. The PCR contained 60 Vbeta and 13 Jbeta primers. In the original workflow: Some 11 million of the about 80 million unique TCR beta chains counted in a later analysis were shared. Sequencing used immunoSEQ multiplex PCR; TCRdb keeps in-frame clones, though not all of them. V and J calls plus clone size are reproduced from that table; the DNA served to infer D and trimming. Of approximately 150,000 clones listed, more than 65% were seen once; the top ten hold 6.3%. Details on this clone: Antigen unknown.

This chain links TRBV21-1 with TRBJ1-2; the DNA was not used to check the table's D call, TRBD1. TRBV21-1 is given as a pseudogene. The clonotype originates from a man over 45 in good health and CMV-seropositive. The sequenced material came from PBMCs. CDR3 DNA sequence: TGTGCCAGCAGCAAAGTCAGGGGGGATTATCGAGACTACACCTTC. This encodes CASSKVRGDYRDYTF.